These 7 T cell receptor beta chains were sequenced from one sample in a study of shared clonotypes between healthy human individuals. Using immunoSEQ multiplex PCR, the repertoire was profiled, and TCRdb retains in-frame clones only, with some absent. The profile shows roughly 2.2 million clones, 85% to 95% of them singletons. The material sequenced was naive CD4+ T cells from PBMCs. Subset specified: CD45RA+ positively selected. All receptors derive from a man aged 18 to 35 in good health. Some clones in this sample may be carry-over from other donors' samples.

The rearrangement uses TRBV11-2 and TRBJ1-1, with D perhaps TRBD1 (5 bases). V was shortened by 5 bases and J by 2 bases, with 12 bases between the two germline ends. Germline CDR1 SGHAT, CDR2 FQNNGV. The CDR3 length is 14 residues. The CDR3: CASSTGLLNTEAFF. In nucleotides, the CDR3 is TGTGCCAGCAGCACGGGACTACTCAACACTGAAGCTTTCTTT.

The chain uses TRBV9 and TRBJ1-2; 9 positions match TRBD1. CDR1 SGDLS and CDR2 YYNGEE come from the germline V gene. There are 15 residues in the CDR3. J lost 7 bases, V lost 4 bases, and 11 bases had no gene match. The CDR3 bases are TGTGCCAGCAGCTCGAGGGGACAGGGCTACCGTGGCTACACCTTC. Translating it yields CASSSRGQGYRGYTF. The whole variable domain, filled in from reference TRBV9 and TRBJ1-2, reads DSGVTQTPKHLITATGQRVTLRCSPRSGDLSVYWYQQSLDQGLQFLIQYYNGEERAKGNILERFSAQQFPDLHSELNLSSLELGDSALYFCASSSRGQGYRGYTFGSGTRLTVV.

The chain couples TRBV30 to TRBJ2-1, with TRBD1 identical over 7 bases. CDR3 length: 15 residues. V lost 0 bases to trimming and J lost 8 bases; unmatched junction nucleotides: 10. Germline CDR1 GTSNPN, CDR2 SVGIG (reference sequence). The CDR3 protein is CAWSVSPGQGDEQFF. For the CDR3, the DNA is TGTGCCTGGAGTGTAAGTCCGGGTCAGGGGGATGAGCAGTTCTTC. Full variable domain (outside the CDR3, taken from reference TRBV30 and TRBJ2-1): SQTIHQWPATLVQPVGSPLSLECTVEGTSNPNLYWYRQAAGRGLQLLFYSVGIGQISSEVPQNLSASRPQDRQFILSSKKLLLSDSGFYLCAWSVSPGQGDEQFFGPGTRLTVL.

The chain recombines TRBV15 with TRBJ1-4; tentatively, D is TRBD1 (5 bases). This CDR3 region has 13 residues. V lost 7 bases and J 6 bases, leaving 12 bases between the germline ends. Germline-derived CDR1 and CDR2 are LNHNV and YYDKDF (reference sequence). CDR3 sequence reads: CATNAGRDEKLFF. The CDR3 DNA sequence: TGTGCCACCAACGCAGGGAGGGATGAAAAACTGTTTTTT.

The table lists this clone with a few counts. The rearrangement links TRBV7-5 to TRBJ1-5; TRBD1 is the table's D call and was not checked against the DNA. TRBV7-5 is listed as a pseudogene. The CDR3 covers 13 residues. The CDR3 reads CVRSGQGNQPQHF. The DNA for the CDR3 is TGTGTCAGAAGTGGACAGGGCAATCAGCCCCAGCATTTT.

In the case of this clone: The sample contains more than one DNA sequence encoding this CDR3. The chain couples TRBV5-1 to TRBJ1-3; D is perhaps TRBD1 (6 bases). This CDR3 is built from 14 residues. CDR1 and CDR2 from the germline V gene are SGHRS and YFSETQ. V gave up 2 bases and J gave up 4 bases, with 10 bases separating them. The CDR3 reads CASSFTGRGNTIYF. Written as DNA, the CDR3 is TGCGCCAGCAGCTTTACAGGGCGGGGAAACACCATATATTTT. Full variable domain (missing parts from reference TRBV5-1 and TRBJ1-3): KAGVTQTPRYLIKTRGQQVTLSCSPISGHRSVSWYQQTPGQGLQFLFEYFSETQRNKGNFPGRFSGRQFSNSRSEMNVSTLELGDSALYLCASSFTGRGNTIYFGEGSWLTVV.

V is TRBV27 and J is TRBJ1-2; D not resolved. Trimming removed 4 bases from V and 4 bases from J, with 16 bases in between. This CDR3 contains 15 residues. Germline V CDR1 and CDR2: MNHEY, SMNVEV (reference sequence). The DNA of the CDR3 is TGTGCCAGCAGTTCGGCCTCAGGCAGATCCTATGGCTACACCTTC. Translating gives CASSSASGRSYGYTF.